The 11 T cell receptor beta chains listed next were all sequenced from one sample in a study of T cell responses to AZD1222 COVID-19 vaccine. TCRdb's copy holds only in-frame clones and misses some; the assay was immunoSEQ multiplex PCR. The sample has roughly 100,000 clones; about 87% are singletons. The sample consisted of peripheral blood, taken on day 0 of AZD1222 vaccination. Receptor source: an adult in good health.

The chain is built from TRBV20-1 and TRBJ2-1, with 7 bases aligning to TRBD2. Germline V gives CDR1 DFQATT, CDR2 SNEGSKA (reference sequence). The ends lost 3 bases at V and 2 bases at J; junction bases unmatched: 7. The CDR3 loop spans 15 amino acids. As DNA, the CDR3 is TGCAGTGCTAGTTTCCTAGCGGAGCCCTACAATGAGCAGTTCTTC. This sequence encodes CSASFLAEPYNEQFF.

This sequence joins TRBV2 and TRBJ1-1, with D hard to call. The CDR3 runs to 13 residues. V gave up 3 bases and J gave up 1 base, with 6 bases separating them. Germline assignment: CDR1 SNHLY and CDR2 FYNNEI. CDR3 in DNA: TGTGCCAGCAGTGATCAAACGAACACTGAAGCTTTCTTT. Amino acids: CASSDQTNTEAFF.

V usage is TRBV11-2 and J usage is TRBJ1-2; the match to TRBD1 covers 7 bases. CDR1 and CDR2 from the germline V gene are SGHAT and FQNNGV. V lost 5 bases, J lost 5 bases, and 8 bases stayed unmatched. The CDR3 is made up of 14 amino acids. The CDR3 DNA sequence: TGTGCCAGCAGCACCACCGCAGGGGGATATGGCTACACCTTC. It encodes CASSTTAGGYGYTF.

V usage is TRBV19 and J usage is TRBJ2-5, with D perhaps matching TRBD2 (6 bases). The CDR3 sequence is 16 residues long. Per germline, CDR1 LNHDA and CDR2 SQIVND (reference sequence). V was shortened by 0 bases and J by 7 bases, with 18 bases between the two germline ends. This chain's CDR3 is CASSIDLEGSRGTQYF. CDR3 DNA: TGTGCCAGTAGTATAGATCTGGAGGGTTCACGAGGGACCCAGTACTTC.

The J gene is TRBJ2-3, the V gene TRBV5-4; D call uncertain. Between the trimmed V and J ends, which lost 1 base and 4 bases, there was a span of 4 bases. Germline lookup yields CDR1 SGHNT and CDR2 YYREEE (reference sequence). The CDR3 sequence is 12 residues long. The CDR3, as DNA: TGTGCCAGCAGCTTGCGGCCAGATACGCAGTATTTT. Protein sequence: CASSLRPDTQYF.

The chain couples TRBV4-3 to TRBJ2-2; the D is unclear. V lost 0 bases and J lost 6, with 11 bases in between. This CDR3 contains 15 residues. Germline CDR1 and CDR2: LGHNA and YSLEER. CDR3 sequence reads: CASSQDPRSPGELFF. CDR3 nucleotide sequence: TGCGCCAGCAGCCAAGACCCTCGGAGTCCCGGGGAGCTGTTTTTT.

The rearrangement joins TRBV10-3 to TRBJ2-3, with TRBD1 as a possible D gene (5 bases). CDR3 length equals 17 residues. CDR1 ENHRY and CDR2 SYGVKD come from the germline V gene. Deletions cut 8 bases from V and 6 bases from J, with 27 bases between. CDR3 region: CAIDEGSRRAGHDTQYF. The CDR3 coding sequence is TGTGCCATCGACGAAGGATCTAGAAGGGCAGGGCATGATACGCAGTATTTT.

The V call is TRBV6-2 or TRBV6-3, the J call TRBJ2-7; 8 bases agree with TRBD2. The V gene end was trimmed by 3 bases and the J gene end by 2 bases; junction bases not matched to a gene: 9. This CDR3 comprises 16 residues. Looked up from germline, CDR1 is MNHEY and CDR2 is SVGEGT. CDR3 protein: CASSYNRLAIAYEQYF. CDR3 bases: TGTGCCAGCAGTTATAATAGACTAGCGATCGCCTACGAGCAGTACTTC.

The chain uses TRBV3-1 (or the pseudogene TRBV3-2) and TRBJ2-7; D gene ambiguous. Trimming removed 4 bases at V and 0 bases at J, with 19 bases between. This CDR3 comprises 17 residues. Per germline, CDR1 LGHDT and CDR2 YNNKEL (reference sequence). The CDR3 loop reads CASSLLRREWHSYEQYF. CDR3 in DNA: TGTGCCAGCAGCCTCCTAAGGAGAGAGTGGCACTCCTACGAGCAGTACTTC.

The rearrangement joins TRBV18 to TRBJ1-2; 7 bases agree with TRBD1. The ends lost 3 bases at V and 4 bases at J; junction bases unmatched: 5. The germline CDR1 and CDR2 sequences are KGHSH and LQKENI. The CDR3 sequence is 14 residues long. The CDR3 sequence: CASSPAGGVYGYTF. Written as DNA, the CDR3 is TGTGCCAGCTCACCTGCAGGGGGGGTCTATGGCTACACCTTC.

The V gene is TRBV18, the J gene TRBJ2-7; 11 bases fit TRBD1. V lost 2 bases and J lost 1; bases outside the gene matches: 7. The CDR3 extends over 17 amino acids. CDR1 and CDR2 from the germline V gene are KGHSH and LQKENI. The CDR3 region is CASSPRTGGPSSYEQYF. DNA for the CDR3: TGTGCCAGCTCACCAAGGACAGGGGGCCCTTCTTCCTACGAGCAGTACTTC.